The 30 T cell receptor beta chains below all came from one sample that was sequenced in a study of response to subunit inactivated influenza vaccine. TCRdb re-called the RT-PCR reads with MiXCR, one entry per CDR3 protein. The repertoire holds hundreds of thousands of distinct CDR3 sequences, with around 8% as singletons. The starting material was PBMCs from blood, obtained 23 to 25 months after vaccination. These receptors came from a man in his fifties or sixties who received an inactivated influenza vaccine.

This rearrangement joins TRBV3-1 to TRBJ2-2, with D hard to call. Per the germline V gene, CDR1 is LGHDT and CDR2 is YNNKEL (reference sequence). V lost 2 bases, J lost 6 bases, and 7 bases lay in between. The CDR3 covers 13 residues. The CDR3 is CASSQLESGELFF. The DNA of the CDR3 is TGTGCCAGCAGCCAACTCGAGTCCGGGGAGCTGTTTTTT. Full variable domain (rest looked up from reference TRBV3-1 and TRBJ2-2): DTAVSQTPKYLVTQMGNDKSIKCEQNLGHDTMYWYKQDSKKFLKIMFSYNNKELIINETVPNRFSPKSPDKAHLNLHINSLELGDSAVYFCASSQLESGELFFGEGSRLTVL.

Many counts were recorded for this clonotype. This chain links TRBV4-2 with TRBJ2-2; 9 bases align to TRBD2. The CDR3 is 16 residues long. J lost 6 bases, V lost 1 base, and 6 bases had no gene match. Germline V gene sequence: CDR1 LGHNA, CDR2 YNFKEQ. The CDR3 sequence: CASSQVPAGGPGELFF. CDR3 bases: TGTGCCAGCAGCCAAGTTCCAGCGGGAGGCCCCGGGGAGCTGTTTTTT.

The chain is built from TRBV29-1 and TRBJ2-1; D might be TRBD2 (5 bases). CDR1 is SQVTM, CDR2 ANQGSEA, per germline. V was pared by 7 bases and J by 0 bases, with 16 bases between. This CDR3 is 15 amino acids long. DNA for the CDR3: TGCAGCGCCGAAGGTGGTGGGAGCTCCTACAATGAGCAGTTCTTC. It translates to CSAEGGGSSYNEQFF.

This chain connects TRBV20-1 to TRBJ2-5; D is possibly TRBD1 or TRBD2 (5 bases each). Looked up from germline, CDR1 is DFQATT and CDR2 is SNEGSKA (reference sequence). Deletions cut 0 bases from V and 6 bases from J, with 14 bases between. The CDR3 loop spans 14 amino acids. The CDR3 region is CSARDRTPGKTQYF. CDR3 nucleotide sequence: TGCAGTGCTAGAGACAGGACACCGGGGAAGACCCAGTACTTC.

This clonotype was seen ten or more times. This rearrangement joins TRBV10-1 to TRBJ2-1; perhaps TRBD1 as D (6 bases). The CDR3 has 15 amino acids. Trimming took off 0 bases at V and 5 bases at J, with 11 bases between the two ends. Per germline, CDR1 WNHNN and CDR2 SYGVQD (reference sequence). The CDR3 coding sequence is TGCGCCAGCAGTGAGTCCAAGGGGGACCACAATGAGCAGTTCTTC. It specifies CASSESKGDHNEQFF.

The chain has TRBV4-3 and TRBJ2-5; no clear D. CDR3 length equals 15 residues. Germline CDR1 reads LGHNA; CDR2 reads YSLEER. Between the trimmed V and J ends, which lost 1 base and 5 bases, there was a span of 14 bases. The CDR3 loop reads CASSQGGSPRETQYF. In DNA, the CDR3 is TGCGCCAGCAGCCAAGGAGGCTCACCGAGGGAGACCCAGTACTTC.

This clonotype was seen repeatedly, ten times or more. CDR3 coding DNA: TGTGCCAGCAGTACTAGCGGGAGTGATGATGAGCAGTTCTTC. Amino acids: CASSTSGSDDEQFF. The rearrangement links TRBV6-4 to TRBJ2-1, with 11 bases identical to TRBD2. V shed 5 bases, J shed 8 bases, and the junction held 5 bases outside the gene matches. Germline V gives CDR1 MRHNA, CDR2 SNTAGT. The CDR3 is 14 residues long.

This clonotype was observed many times. The chain uses TRBV2 and TRBJ2-3; tentatively, D is TRBD1 (5 bases). The CDR3 runs to 16 residues. Germline assignment: CDR1 SNHLY and CDR2 FYNNEI. The V gene lost 3 bases and the J gene lost 2 bases, with 15 bases spanning the gap. The CDR3 loop reads CASSDIRGTFTDTQYF. CDR3 nucleotide sequence: TGTGCCAGCAGTGATATAAGGGGCACCTTCACAGATACGCAGTATTTT.

This clonotype was seen at least ten times. The V call is TRBV6-1, the J call TRBJ1-2; D ambiguous. The V gene's germline CDR1 is MNHNS and CDR2 SASEGT. V was trimmed by 7 bases and J by 6 bases, leaving 18 bases between them. The CDR3 totals 14 residues. This chain's CDR3 is CASKSGLQSDGYTF. Written as DNA, the CDR3 is TGTGCCAGCAAGTCGGGCCTACAGAGCGATGGCTACACCTTC.

This clonotype was counted a few times. The chain employs TRBV7-2 and TRBJ2-5; TRBD1 matches 9 bases. The ends lost 1 base at V and 4 bases at J; junction bases unmatched: 10. This CDR3 spans 17 amino acids. In germline, CDR1 is SGHTA, CDR2 FQGNSA. CDR3 sequence (DNA): TGTGCCAGCAGCTTAGTGGGAACAGGGGGCTTTGGAGAGACCCAGTACTTC. Translation: CASSLVGTGGFGETQYF.

This chain links TRBV7-2 with TRBJ2-3, with D possibly TRBD1 on 5 matching bases. V shed 4 bases and J shed 0 bases, with 14 bases lying between them. The CDR3 is 16 amino acids. The germline CDR1 and CDR2 sequences are SGHTA and FQGNSA. The CDR3 nucleotides are TGTGCCAGCAGCTCAGCCAGGACAACTAGCACAGATACGCAGTATTTT. Its translation is CASSSARTTSTDTQYF.

The table lists this clonotype with a few counts. The chain employs TRBV6-1 and TRBJ2-7; weak D call: TRBD1 (5 bases). CDR3 length equals 13 residues. In germline, CDR1 is MNHNS, CDR2 SASEGT. V was pared by 4 bases and J by 3 bases, with 10 bases between. The CDR3 nucleotides are TGTGCCAGCAGTGGGACATCCTACTACGAGCAGTACTTC. This translates into CASSGTSYYEQYF.

The sample holds many counts of this clonotype. V usage is TRBV20-1 and J usage is TRBJ2-1; tentatively, D is TRBD2 (6 bases). Germline V lookup: CDR1 DFQATT, CDR2 SNEGSKA (reference sequence). Trimming removed 6 bases at V and 0 bases at J, with 15 bases between. The CDR3 loop spans 15 amino acids. CDR3 DNA sequence: TGCAGTGCGTTAGTAGCGGATAGCTCCTACAATGAGCAGTTCTTC. Translating it yields CSALVADSSYNEQFF.

This clonotype showed up many times. V is TRBV5-8 and J is TRBJ2-2; D ambiguous. CDR3 length: 12 amino acids. The V and J ends lost 1 base and 7 bases respectively, with 5 bases between them. Germline CDR1 reads SGHTS; CDR2 reads YDEGEE. CDR3 amino acids: CASSLYGGELFF. In DNA, the CDR3 is TGTGCCAGCAGCTTGTATGGCGGGGAGCTGTTTTTT.

This clonotype showed up just a few times. The chain is built from TRBV6-1 and TRBJ2-1, with 14 bases lining up with TRBD2. This CDR3 has 17 amino acids. J gave up 5 bases and V 6 bases, and 9 bases lay outside the gene matches. The germline CDR1 and CDR2 sequences are MNHNS and SASEGT. CDR3 nucleotide sequence: TGTGCCAGCAGAAAGACTAGCGGGAGGGCTTTCCACAATGAGCAGTTCTTC. Encoded protein: CASRKTSGRAFHNEQFF.

The chain employs TRBV10-3 and TRBJ1-2; D perhaps matches TRBD1 (5 bases). Per the germline V gene, CDR1 is ENHRY and CDR2 is SYGVKD. Trimming shortened V by 3 bases and J by 4 bases, and 21 bases separated the two germline ends. This CDR3 has 17 amino acids. CDR3 nucleotide sequence: TGTGCCATCAGTGACGAACGGACAAAGGCGGCGCTCTATGGCTACACCTTC. Protein: CAISDERTKAALYGYTF.

This sequence joins TRBV20-1 and TRBJ2-7; 9 positions agree with TRBD1. Germline values: CDR1 DFQATT, CDR2 SNEGSKA (reference sequence). This CDR3 has 13 residues. The ends lost 2 bases at V and 6 bases at J; junction bases unmatched: 5. The CDR3 region is CSARPGTGPEQYF. The CDR3 DNA reads as TGCAGTGCTAGACCCGGGACAGGGCCCGAGCAGTACTTC.

This chain joins TRBV5-4 and TRBJ2-1; 11 bases line up with TRBD1. Trimming removed 0 bases from V and 8 bases from J; junction bases left unmatched: 4. The CDR3 extends over 15 amino acids. The germline V gene has CDR1 SGHNT and CDR2 YYREEE (reference sequence). The CDR3 DNA is TGTGCCAGCAGCTTGGGTGGACAGGGGGCGGATGAGCAGTTCTTC. Protein product: CASSLGGQGADEQFF. Full variable domain (missing parts from reference TRBV5-4 and TRBJ2-1): ETGVTQSPTHLIKTRGQQVTLRCSSQSGHNTVSWYQQALGQGPQFIFQYYREEENGRGNFPPRFSGLQFPNYSSELNVNALELDDSALYLCASSLGGQGADEQFFGPGTRLTVL.

CDR3 nucleotides: TGCAGCGTTGAAGCTCGCAGGGAGCACTATGGCTACACCTTC. Encoded protein: CSVEARREHYGYTF. This chain uses TRBV29-1 with TRBJ1-2; D may be TRBD1 (5 bases). The CDR3 totals 14 residues. Trimming stripped 1 base from V and 3 bases from J, with 12 bases between. In germline, CDR1 is SQVTM, CDR2 ANQGSEA.

The V and J genes are TRBV20-1 and TRBJ1-2; D is possibly TRBD1 (5 bases). V was trimmed by 0 bases and J by 7 bases, leaving 30 bases between them. This CDR3 region has 19 residues. Germline CDR1 and CDR2: DFQATT and SNEGSKA (reference sequence). The CDR3: CSARDFGGNRSPHQSGYTF. The CDR3 bases are TGCAGTGCTAGAGATTTCGGGGGGAACCGATCCCCCCACCAAAGTGGCTACACCTTC.

Ten or more counts support this clonotype. The V call is TRBV7-2, the J call TRBJ1-2, with TRBD1 matching over 10 bases. This CDR3 spans 15 amino acids. Trimming removed 5 bases from V and 6 bases from J; junction bases left unmatched: 9. Germline CDR1 reads SGHTA; CDR2 reads FQGNSA. The CDR3 DNA is TGTGCCAGCAGCCGGGGGACAGGGGAATTTCATGGCTACACCTTC. This translates into CASSRGTGEFHGYTF.

The V gene is TRBV5-1, the J gene TRBJ1-2; 7 bases line up with TRBD1. V was clipped by 0 bases and J by 8 bases; unmatched bases: 10. The CDR3 sequence is 15 residues long. CDR1 and CDR2 (germline): SGHRS, YFSETQ. The CDR3 coding sequence is TGCGCCAGCAGCTTGGCCCGGGCAGGGGGACGAGGCTACACCTTC. Protein product: CASSLARAGGRGYTF.

This clonotype was counted between two and nine times. The gene calls are TRBV11-2 and TRBJ1-2, with 7 bases fitting TRBD1. The germline CDR1 and CDR2 sequences are SGHAT and FQNNGV. The CDR3 has 15 residues. V lost 2 bases to trimming and J lost 4 bases; unmatched junction nucleotides: 7. The CDR3 loop reads CASSLRDSGIYGYTF. DNA for the CDR3: TGTGCCAGCAGCTTACGGGACAGTGGTATCTATGGCTACACCTTC.

This chain links TRBV12-3 or TRBV12-4 with TRBJ2-5, with 7 bases lining up with TRBD1. Trimming at V came to 2 bases and at J to 0 bases, leaving 15 bases not matched to a gene. This CDR3 is built from 19 residues. The CDR3 DNA reads as TGTGCCAGCAGTTTAAATTCCGGCACTCAGGGGGAGAACCAAGAGACCCAGTACTTC. This gives the protein CASSLNSGTQGENQETQYF.

V gene TRBV6-2 or TRBV6-3 combines with J gene TRBJ1-5; 9 bases agree with TRBD1. The CDR3 consists of 17 residues. Trimming took 2 bases from V and 3 from J; bases not matched to a gene: 8. Germline V lookup: CDR1 MNHEY, CDR2 SVGEGT. The CDR3 DNA reads as TGTGCCAGCAGTTACGGGACAGGGTTTCGGTACAATCAGCCCCAGCATTTT. Its protein is CASSYGTGFRYNQPQHF.

This clonotype was seen a few times. Here the CDR3 reads CASRLRGFRTDTQYF. In nucleotides, the CDR3 is TGTGCCAGCCGACTTAGGGGGTTTAGGACAGATACGCAGTATTTT. J is TRBJ2-3 and V is TRBV11-2; D might be TRBD1 (6 bases). Looked up from germline, CDR1 is SGHAT and CDR2 is FQNNGV. Trimming removed 8 bases from V and 3 bases from J, with 18 bases in between. The CDR3 is 15 amino acids.

This clonotype was detected a few times. The V and J genes are TRBV7-2 and TRBJ1-6; D gene ambiguous. The V end was cut by 5 bases, the J end by 9 bases, with 17 bases between. Germline-derived CDR1 and CDR2 are SGHTA and FQGNSA. The CDR3 has 15 amino acids. The CDR3 sequence: CASSPTWGIGSPLHF. In nucleotides, the CDR3 is TGTGCCAGCAGCCCGACTTGGGGTATCGGTTCACCCCTCCACTTT.

This sequence joins TRBV4-3 and TRBJ1-6; 7 nucleotides agree with TRBD1. With V trimmed by 0 bases and J by 10 bases, 6 bases remained unmatched. Germline CDR1 and CDR2: LGHNA and YSLEER. The CDR3 length is 15 residues. CDR3 nucleotide sequence: TGCGCCAGCAGCCAAGAATGGTACAGGGGATCACCCCTCCACTTT. Encoded protein: CASSQEWYRGSPLHF.

Only a few counts were recorded for this clonotype. CDR3 loop: CASSYSGQISGNTIYF. The DNA of the CDR3 is TGTGCCAGCAGTTACTCCGGACAGATCTCTGGAAACACCATATATTTT. The genes are TRBV6-5 and TRBJ1-3; TRBD1 might be the D (6 bases). The germline V gene has CDR1 MNHEY and CDR2 SVGAGI. The CDR3 runs 16 residues. Trimming shortened V by 0 bases and J by 0 bases, and 9 bases separated the two germline ends.

The rearrangement joins TRBV19 to TRBJ1-1; D perhaps matches TRBD1 (6 bases). The CDR3 has 14 residues. V was cut by 7 bases and J by 4 bases, with 16 bases left in between. CDR1 is LNHDA and CDR2 is SQIVND in the germline V gene (reference sequence). Here the CDR3 reads CASTLRGGITEAFF. CDR3 in DNA: TGTGCCAGTACCCTCCGGGGGGGCATCACTGAAGCTTTCTTT.